These 24 T cell receptor beta chains were all obtained from the same sample, sequenced in a study of blood T cell repertoires in COVID-19. TCRdb keeps only in-frame clones here, not all; method: immunoSEQ multiplex PCR. Seen here are approximately 74,000 clones, 79% observed once, and the top ten hold around 50%. Sequencing was carried out using peripheral blood. These receptors originate from a human donor in a cohort sampled during active COVID-19.

The chain has TRBV19 and TRBJ2-5; D is ambiguous. CDR3 length: 13 residues. Trimming removed 3 bases at V and 2 bases at J, with 7 bases between. Germline V gene lookup returns CDR1 LNHDA and CDR2 SQIVND (reference sequence). In DNA, the CDR3 is TGTGCCAGTAGTATCCAGATGCAAGAGACCCAGTACTTC. It is translated as CASSIQMQETQYF.

The rearrangement uses TRBV9 and TRBJ2-3; 10 positions match TRBD2. The CDR3 sequence is 17 residues long. With V trimmed by 0 bases and J by 2 bases, 6 bases remained unmatched. Germline V lookup: CDR1 SGDLS, CDR2 YYNGEE. CDR3: CASSVEPAGGDTDTQYF. DNA for the CDR3: TGTGCCAGCAGCGTAGAGCCAGCGGGGGGGGACACAGATACGCAGTATTTT.

This sequence joins TRBV5-5 and TRBJ2-2, with 14 bases lining up with TRBD2. This CDR3 has 18 residues. The germline CDR1 and CDR2 sequences are SGHKS and YYEKEE (reference sequence). The V segment lost 1 base and the J segment 7 bases; nucleotides outside the gene matches: 9. The CDR3, as DNA: TGTGCCAGCAGCTTGTCCCCCGGGACTAGCGGGAGAGGCGGGGAGCTGTTTTTT. Protein product: CASSLSPGTSGRGGELFF.

CDR3 protein: CASSSAGYETQYF. DNA of the CDR3: TGTGCCAGCAGCTCAGCAGGGTACGAGACCCAGTACTTC. The chain has TRBV6-5 and TRBJ2-5, with TRBD1 as a possible D gene (5 bases). Germline V CDR1 and CDR2: MNHEY, SVGAGI. The CDR3 loop spans 13 amino acids. The V end was cut by 6 bases, the J end by 5 bases, with 13 bases between.

In its sample, this clone was seen many times. The rearrangement joins TRBV7-8 to TRBJ2-5; D is possibly TRBD1 (5 bases). In germline, CDR1 is SGHVS, CDR2 FQNEAQ. V shed 6 bases and J shed 0 bases, with 14 bases lying between them. The CDR3 has 15 residues. CDR3 in amino acids: CASSHRQGYQETQYF. The CDR3 coding sequence is TGTGCCAGCAGTCATCGCCAGGGTTACCAAGAGACCCAGTACTTC.

This clone was counted a few times. The chain has TRBV28 and TRBJ2-2; 11 bases align to TRBD2. Germline CDR1 and CDR2: MDHEN and SYDVKM. The length of the CDR3 is 22 residues. The J segment lost 0 bases and the V segment lost 5 bases, leaving 20 bases of the junction unmatched. CDR3 region: CASSPPAWLAGGERTNTGELFF. The DNA of the CDR3 is TGTGCCAGCAGTCCCCCCGCTTGGCTAGCGGGGGGCGAACGGACGAACACCGGGGAGCTGTTTTTT.

V usage is TRBV5-1 and J usage is TRBJ2-7; 7 bases map to TRBD1. CDR3 length: 15 residues. The germline gives CDR1 SGHRS, CDR2 YFSETQ. V lost 2 bases and J lost 3; bases outside the gene matches: 8. CDR3 nucleotides: TGCGCCAGCAGCTTAAGTGCAGGGGGAAGCTACGAGCAGTACTTC. This translates into CASSLSAGGSYEQYF.

This clone appeared a few times. J is TRBJ2-2 and V is TRBV5-1; D gene unclear. From germline, CDR1 is SGHRS and CDR2 YFSETQ. The V end lost 0 bases, the J end lost 0 bases, and 9 bases lay between the germline ends. CDR3 length: 16 residues. The CDR3 sequence is CASSLVANTNTGELFF. In DNA, the CDR3 is TGCGCCAGCAGCTTGGTGGCAAACACGAACACCGGGGAGCTGTTTTTT. Variable domain in full (rest from reference TRBV5-1 and TRBJ2-2): KAGVTQTPRYLIKTRGQQVTLSCSPISGHRSVSWYQQTPGQGLQFLFEYFSETQRNKGNFPGRFSGRQFSNSRSEMNVSTLELGDSALYLCASSLVANTNTGELFFGEGSRLTVL.

The V and J genes are TRBV7-2 and TRBJ2-7; 12 positions agree with TRBD2. The length of the CDR3 is 18 residues. The trim removed 0 bases at V and 5 bases at J, leaving 11 bases unmatched. Germline lookup yields CDR1 SGHTA and CDR2 FQGNSA. The CDR3: CASSLAASGRASVHEQYF. The DNA for the CDR3 is TGTGCCAGCAGCTTAGCCGCTAGCGGGAGGGCCTCGGTCCACGAGCAGTACTTC.

This clone appeared once. The chain joins TRBV10-1 to TRBJ2-7; 10 positions match TRBD1. The CDR3 covers 14 residues. Per the germline V gene, CDR1 is WNHNN and CDR2 is SYGVQD (reference sequence). After removal of 3 bases from V and 5 bases from J, the junction contained 4 bases not matched to a gene. CDR3 DNA: TGCGCCAGCAGTGAAGGGACAGGGGCCAACGAGCAGTACTTC. This sequence encodes CASSEGTGANEQYF.

The chain is built from TRBV5-1 and TRBJ1-1; TRBD1 matches 8 bases. Germline trimming cut 2 bases from V and 2 bases from J; bases unmatched to any gene: 5. Germline V gives CDR1 SGHRS, CDR2 YFSETQ. The CDR3 is made up of 15 amino acids. The DNA for the CDR3 is TGCGCCAGCAGCTTACCGGGACAGGTTAACACTGAAGCTTTCTTT. It is translated as CASSLPGQVNTEAFF.

The chain has TRBV5-1 and TRBJ2-2, with D unresolved. V shed 1 base and J shed 7 bases, with 2 bases lying between them. The CDR3 has 11 amino acids. Germline V lookup: CDR1 SGHRS, CDR2 YFSETQ. The CDR3 DNA reads TGCGCCAGCAGCTTGCGCGGGGAGCTGTTTTTT. Residues: CASSLRGELFF.

This clone has only one observation. DNA for the CDR3: TGTGCCAGTAGTATAGTTGCACTTAGCAATCAGCCCCAGCATTTT. As protein: CASSIVALSNQPQHF. The J gene is TRBJ1-5, the V gene TRBV19, with D uncertain. Germline CDR1 reads LNHDA; CDR2 reads SQIVND (reference sequence). Trimming left V 1 base short and J 0 bases short, with 7 bases between. The CDR3 loop spans 15 amino acids.

The genes are TRBV3-1 (or the pseudogene TRBV3-2) and TRBJ2-5; tentative D call: TRBD2 (6 bases). With 3 bases removed from V and 0 bases from J, the gap between germline ends came to 11 bases. The CDR3 runs to 15 residues. Germline V lookup: CDR1 LGHDT, CDR2 YNNKEL (reference sequence). This chain's CDR3 is CASSHGAGYQETQYF. CDR3 in DNA: TGTGCCAGCAGCCATGGAGCGGGTTACCAAGAGACCCAGTACTTC.

The chain combines TRBV6-6 with TRBJ2-5; possible D gene TRBD1, 5 bases. CDR1 MNHNY and CDR2 SVGAGI come from the germline V gene (reference sequence). There are 15 residues in the CDR3. The V and J ends lost 5 bases and 0 bases respectively, with 13 bases between them. CDR3 region: CASSPRAGNQETQYF. CDR3 nucleotide sequence: TGTGCCAGCAGTCCCCGGGCAGGGAACCAAGAGACCCAGTACTTC.

This chain connects TRBV2 to TRBJ2-1; TRBD1 matches 7 bases. This CDR3 is 14 amino acids long. J lost 6 bases, V lost 6 bases, and 8 bases had no gene match. CDR1 is SNHLY, CDR2 FYNNEI, per germline. DNA of the CDR3: TGTGCCAGCAGGAAGGACAGGTTATTCAATGAGCAGTTCTTC. Amino acids: CASRKDRLFNEQFF.

The genes are TRBV15 and TRBJ2-4; a possible D gene is TRBD1 (6 bases). There are 15 residues in the CDR3. Trimming removed 5 bases from V and 0 bases from J, with 11 bases in between. The germline gives CDR1 LNHNV, CDR2 YYDKDF (reference sequence). This chain's CDR3 is CATSGGGLAKNIQYF. The DNA of the CDR3 is TGTGCCACCAGCGGGGGCGGGTTAGCCAAAAACATTCAGTACTTC.

CDR3: CASSPRQGSYEQYF. Here the CDR3 DNA reads TGCGCCAGCAGCCCCCGACAGGGCTCCTACGAGCAGTACTTC. The rearrangement joins TRBV4-1 to TRBJ2-7, with 7 nucleotides matching TRBD1. V was clipped by 4 bases and J by 0 bases; unmatched bases: 3. The CDR3 runs to 14 residues. The V gene's germline CDR1 is MGHRA and CDR2 YSYEKL.

Of note for this clone: An end of the junction differs from the germline gene, which may be a read error. The rearrangement uses TRBV5-4 and TRBJ1-4; D may be TRBD1 (6 bases). This CDR3 has 15 amino acids. Germline CDR1 and CDR2: SGHNT and YYREEE (reference sequence). The CDR3 sequence: CASRLEGDGNEKLFF. DNA for the CDR3: TGTGCCAGCAGGTTGGAGGGGGACGGAAATGAAAAACTGTTTTTT. Full variable domain (missing parts from reference TRBV5-4 and TRBJ1-4): ETGVTQSPTHLIKTRGQQVTLRCSSQSGHNTVSWYQQALGQGPQFIFQYYREEENGRGNFPPRFSGLQFPNYSSELNVNALELDDSALYLCASRLEGDGNEKLFFGSGTQLSVL.

V is TRBV19 and J is TRBJ2-3, with a possible D match to TRBD2 (5 bases). Germline loops: CDR1 LNHDA, CDR2 SQIVND (reference sequence). This CDR3 has 15 residues. The V and J ends lost 3 bases and 0 bases respectively, with 10 bases between them. In DNA form, the CDR3 reads TGTGCCAGTAGTATTAGGACTGCTAGCACAGATACGCAGTATTTT. This codes for CASSIRTASTDTQYF.

V and J are TRBV6-5 and TRBJ2-5; D might be TRBD1 (7 bases). Between the trimmed V and J ends, which lost 6 bases and 4 bases, there was a span of 12 bases. The V gene's germline CDR1 is MNHEY and CDR2 SVGAGI. This CDR3 is 13 amino acids long. The CDR3 nucleotides are TGTGCCAGCAGAAGACAGGGAGGAGAGACCCAGTACTTC. Translation: CASRRQGGETQYF.

The V call is TRBV2, the J call TRBJ2-7, with a tentative D call TRBD2 (5 bases). The germline CDR1 and CDR2 sequences are SNHLY and FYNNEI. This CDR3 is built from 10 residues. The ends were cut back, 8 bases at V and 4 bases at J, with 6 bases in the middle. The CDR3 nucleotides are TGTGCCAGCGTAGCGTACGAGCAGTACTTC. Its translation: CASVAYEQYF.

The sample holds a few counts of this clone. The chain carries TRBV5-4 and TRBJ1-3; D ambiguous. CDR1 and CDR2 from the germline V gene are SGHNT and YYREEE (reference sequence). The CDR3 has 17 amino acids. Trimming left V 2 bases short and J 0 bases short, with 15 bases between. DNA for the CDR3: TGTGCCAGCAGCTTCATGGGCAGACCTCTCTCTGGAAACACCATATATTTT. This translates into CASSFMGRPLSGNTIYF.

This chain uses TRBV5-4 with TRBJ1-1, with D possibly being TRBD1 (6 bases). The CDR3 covers 14 residues. V was shortened by 4 bases and J by 0 bases, with 10 bases between the two germline ends. Per the germline V gene, CDR1 is SGHNT and CDR2 is YYREEE (reference sequence). The CDR3 loop is CASSPGVLNTEAFF. As DNA, the CDR3 is TGTGCCAGCAGCCCAGGGGTGCTGAACACTGAAGCTTTCTTT.